The 8 T cell receptor beta chains below all came from one sample that was sequenced in a study of T cell changes during pregnancy in multiple sclerosis. Using immunoSEQ multiplex PCR, the repertoire was profiled, and TCRdb retains in-frame clones only, with some absent. The sample gives roughly 18,000 clones, more than 75% of which show up once; approximately 1.3% is in the top ten. Here the sequenced sample was CD4+ T cells from peripheral blood mononuclear cells, taken in the first trimester of pregnancy. These TCRs come from a female donor in good health, enrolled as a control in a pregnancy study.

The table lists this clone with a count of one. The chain is built from TRBV7-9 and TRBJ2-7; D might be TRBD2 (6 bases). CDR1 is SEHNR, CDR2 FQNEAQ, per germline (reference sequence). This CDR3 comprises 11 residues. Trimming stripped 4 bases from V and 6 bases from J, with 7 bases between. The CDR3 DNA sequence: TGTGCCAGCAGCTGGGAGGCCGAGCAGTACTTC. Protein: CASSWEAEQYF.

V is TRBV16 and J is TRBJ2-2; D perhaps matches TRBD1 (5 bases). V was cut by 0 bases and J by 4 bases, with 9 bases left in between. Germline CDR1 KGHSY, CDR2 FQNENV. The CDR3 totals 15 residues. The CDR3 nucleotides read TGTGCCAGCAGCCAATCAAGGGGCGGCACCGGGGAGCTGTTTTTT. Translating gives CASSQSRGGTGELFF.

In DNA form, the CDR3 reads TGTGCCAGCAGTTACTCAACTACTGGGGAGACCCAGTACTTC. It codes for CASSYSTTGETQYF. The chain has TRBV6-5 and TRBJ2-5, with D hard to call. The V gene's germline CDR1 is MNHEY and CDR2 SVGAGI. The CDR3 totals 14 residues. The V and J ends lost 0 bases and 5 bases respectively, with 10 bases between them.

The V gene is TRBV30, the J gene TRBJ1-2; D unclear. The CDR3 sequence is 11 residues long. The V gene's germline CDR1 is GTSNPN and CDR2 SVGIG (reference sequence). V was trimmed by 2 bases and J by 4 bases, leaving 5 bases between them. CDR3 DNA: TGTGCCTGGAGTACCAGCTATGGCTACACCTTC. Its protein product is CAWSTSYGYTF.

In DNA form, the CDR3 reads TGCGCCAGCAGCGCGACAGGGGCGTTAATCTCTGGAAACACCATATATTTT. Its translation: CASSATGALISGNTIYF. The chain is built from TRBV5-1 and TRBJ1-3, with 8 bases that match TRBD1. Trimming at V came to 4 bases and at J to 0 bases, leaving 9 bases not matched to a gene. The germline V gene has CDR1 SGHRS and CDR2 YFSETQ. This CDR3 comprises 17 residues.

V gene TRBV5-4 combines with J gene TRBJ1-6, with unresolved D. CDR1 and CDR2 from the germline V gene are SGHNT and YYREEE (reference sequence). Trimming removed 2 bases at V and 7 bases at J, with 10 bases between. The CDR3 consists of 14 residues. In DNA, the CDR3 is TGTGCCAGCAGCTTAGTCCAGGCCAATTCACCCCTCCACTTT. It specifies CASSLVQANSPLHF.

The chain couples TRBV10-3 to TRBJ2-5; 16 positions agree with TRBD2. The V and J ends lost 4 bases and 3 bases, in that order; junction bases with no gene match: 2. From germline, CDR1 is ENHRY and CDR2 SYGVKD. This CDR3 has 16 amino acids. CDR3 loop: CAISAGTSGREETQYF. CDR3 coding DNA: TGTGCCATCAGTGCAGGGACTAGCGGGAGGGAAGAGACCCAGTACTTC.

V gene TRBV14 combines with J gene TRBJ2-5; 10 bases are shared with TRBD2. V was clipped by 0 bases and J by 0 bases; unmatched bases: 7. Germline V lookup: CDR1 SGHDN, CDR2 FVKESK. This CDR3 has 18 residues. The CDR3 protein is CASSQDRGSGGYQETQYF. The CDR3 region has the DNA TGTGCCAGCAGCCAAGATCGGGGTAGCGGGGGGTACCAAGAGACCCAGTACTTC.